Each of the 28 T cell receptor beta chains below was sequenced from the same sample in a study of tumor and adjacent non-tumor tissue in lung cancer. The template was RNA from unsorted bulk tissue. This non-tumor lung sample came from over 3 cm beyond the tumor edge. The library came from three nested PCR rounds adapted from ARM-PCR protocols. TCRdb called the multiplex PCR reads again in MiXCR, with one record for every CDR3 protein. This table holds 90,000 to 100,000 distinct CDR3 sequences, more than 80% found once. The sample consisted of distant non-tumor lung tissue. These receptors originate from a man aged 55 to 70 with small cell lung cancer.

The chain couples TRBV29-1 to TRBJ1-1; no clear D. The CDR3 sequence is 13 residues long. Per germline, CDR1 SQVTM and CDR2 ANQGSEA. V lost 8 bases and J lost 2, with 15 bases in between. CDR3 loop: CSCIFGHNTEAFF. DNA for the CDR3: TGCAGCTGTATATTCGGCCATAACACTGAAGCTTTCTTT.

Comment on this clonotype: A much larger clone is a single base away; this may be a read error. The final CDR3 position lacks the conserved phenylalanine or tryptophan, pointing to a likely read error. This sequence joins TRBV7-8 and TRBJ2-2; D could derive from TRBD1 or TRBD2 (5 bases each). The CDR3 loop spans 13 amino acids. The V end lost 5 bases, the J end lost 7 bases, and 11 bases lay between the germline ends. CDR1 SGHVS and CDR2 FQNEAQ come from the germline V gene. Written as DNA, the CDR3 is TGTGCCAGCAGCCCGGGGCCGGGCGGGGAGCTGTTTCTT. This translates into CASSPGPGGELFL.

This clonotype was counted between two and nine times. A read error may produce the germline difference seen at one junction end. The rearrangement joins TRBV4-1 to TRBJ1-2; weak D call: TRBD1 (5 bases). The germline gives CDR1 MGHRA, CDR2 YSYEKL. The CDR3 spans 11 residues. CDR3 amino acids: CANSQGDGYAF. CDR3 nucleotides: TGCGCCAACAGCCAAGGGGACGGCTACGCCTTC.

The count of this clonotype is one. At one end, the junction sequence differs from germline, possibly due to a read error. The chain uses TRBV4-2 and TRBJ2-2, with D perhaps matching TRBD2 (5 bases). CDR3 length equals 16 residues. Germline V gene data show CDR1 as LGHNA and CDR2 as YNFKEQ. CDR3 in amino acids: CAISQDLRANTGELSF. In nucleotides, the CDR3 is TGTGCTATTAGCCAAGATCTGAGGGCCAACACCGGGGAGCTGTCTTTT.

With respect to this clonotype: This likely comes from a read error, as the CDR3 has no conserved phenylalanine or tryptophan at its end. The chain couples TRBV12-3 or TRBV12-4 to TRBJ1-5; TRBD1 is a possible D gene (5 bases). This CDR3 is 16 amino acids long. V lost 4 bases, J lost 8 bases, and 21 bases lay in between. CDR3 in amino acids: CASSSEGRSMNKPQHY. CDR3 nucleotides: TGTGCCAGCAGTTCGGAGGGACGGTCTATGAATAAGCCCCAGCATTAT.

Remarks on this clonotype: At one of its ends the junction is not consistent with the germline gene, which may arise from a read error. The chain uses TRBV11-1 and TRBJ2-1; 12 bases align to TRBD2. The length of the CDR3 is 18 residues. CDR1 and CDR2 from the germline V gene are SGHAT and FQDESV (reference sequence). The CDR3 DNA reads as TGTGCCAGCAGATCAGAATCGAGGACTAGCGGGACTGGTAATGATCAGTTCTTC. It codes for CASRSESRTSGTGNDQFF.

Worth noting for this clonotype: Its ends do not fully match the called genes, so a read error is possible. The rearrangement joins TRBV20-1 to TRBJ1-1; the D is unclear. Germline V gene lookup returns CDR1 DFQATT and CDR2 SNEGSKA (reference sequence). CDR3 length equals 18 residues. CDR3 coding DNA: TGCAGTGCTAGAGATCTCTACAGAGGCGGAGGACGGAACACTAAAGCTTTCTTT. Translated, it gives CSARDLYRGGGRNTKAFF.

This chain uses TRBV5-4 with TRBJ1-5; D is possibly TRBD1 (6 bases). Germline V CDR1 and CDR2: SGHNT, YYREEE (reference sequence). This CDR3 is built from 16 residues. Written as DNA, the CDR3 is TGTGTTAGCAGCTTCATTTCCGGGACAAATCAATCGCCCCAGCATTTT. Its translation: CVSSFISGTNQSPQHF.

J is TRBJ2-2 and V is TRBV12-3 or TRBV12-4; D remains ambiguous. V was clipped by 7 bases and J by 0 bases, with 9 bases between them. The CDR3 length is 14 residues. CDR3 amino acids: CASILAANTGELFF. In nucleotides, the CDR3 is TGTGCCAGCATATTAGCCGCGAACACCGGGGAGCTGTTTTTT.

The chain recombines TRBV5-4 with TRBJ2-1, with 9 bases identical to TRBD1. The CDR3 consists of 17 residues. From germline, CDR1 is SGHNT and CDR2 YYREEE (reference sequence). The J segment lost 16 bases and the V segment lost 4 bases, leaving 24 bases of the junction unmatched. The CDR3 sequence is CASSPMSLGTGIGERFF. The CDR3 DNA is TGTGCCAGCAGCCCAATGTCCCTAGGGACAGGGATAGGTGAGCGATTCTTC.

Worth noting for this clonotype: One end of the junction is discordant with germline, which a read error may explain. The rearrangement links TRBV5-5 to TRBJ2-1; D might be TRBD1 (5 bases). CDR3 size: 15 residues. The V gene's germline CDR1 is SGHKS and CDR2 YYEKEE (reference sequence). In DNA, the CDR3 is TGTGCCAGCAGCTCCAGGCAGGGAAGCTACAATGTGCAGTTCTTC. Amino acids: CASSSRQGSYNVQFF. Together with reference TRBV5-5 and TRBJ2-1, the CDR3 gives the full variable domain: DAGVTQSPTHLIKTRGQQVTLRCSPISGHKSVSWYQQVLGQGPQFIFQYYEKEERGRGNFPDRFSARQFPNYSSELNVNALLLGDSALYLCASSSRQGSYNVQFFGPGTRLTVL.

The chain carries TRBV19 and TRBJ1-3; 7 positions agree with TRBD1. Germline-derived CDR1 and CDR2 are LNHDA and SQIVND (reference sequence). This CDR3 region has 15 residues. V trimming: 4 bases; J trimming: 0 bases; junction bases outside the gene matches: 3. CDR3 sequence (DNA): TGTGCCAGTAGTAGCCGGGACAGCTCTGGAAACACCATATATTTT. It is translated as CASSSRDSSGNTIYF.

There are a few counts of this clonotype. V and J are TRBV11-1 and TRBJ2-1, with 8 bases aligning to TRBD2. The V gene end was trimmed by 6 bases and the J gene end by 7 bases; junction bases not matched to a gene: 20. The CDR3 runs to 18 residues. The germline CDR1 and CDR2 sequences are SGHAT and FQDESV (reference sequence). In DNA form, the CDR3 reads TGTGCCAGCAGTTCAGAATCAAGGACTAGCTGGAGTGGTAATGAGCAGTTCTTC. Translated: CASSSESRTSWSGNEQFF.

This chain uses TRBV4-1 with TRBJ2-1; 7 bases match TRBD1. Germline CDR1 is MGHRA and CDR2 is YSYEKL. CDR3 length equals 17 residues. The junction had 13 bases not matched to a gene; V was cut back by 0 bases and J by 8 bases. The CDR3 sequence is CASSQDQKQGVSDEQFF. The CDR3 coding sequence is TGCGCCAGCAGCCAAGACCAGAAGCAGGGGGTGAGCGATGAGCAGTTCTTC.

The gene calls are TRBV12-3 or TRBV12-4 and TRBJ2-2, with unresolved D. This CDR3 has 13 amino acids. V lost 8 bases, J lost 11 bases, and 18 bases lay in between. CDR3 sequence (DNA): TGTGCCAGCCGGCCGTTCGATTGGGCCGAGCTGTTTTTT. Encoded protein: CASRPFDWAELFF.

Details on this clonotype: It is likely a read error, because the conserved phenylalanine at the end of the CDR3 is missing. J is TRBJ1-1 and V is TRBV29-1; a weak D match, TRBD1 (5 bases). This CDR3 is 11 amino acids long. CDR1 and CDR2 (germline): SQVTM, ANQGSEA. CDR3 DNA: TGTGGGGGGGATTTTGACACTGAAGCTTTCTAT. It encodes CGGDFDTEAFY.

Details on this clonotype: The junction differs from germline at one of its ends, possibly a read error. This chain links TRBV6-6 with TRBJ2-7, with unresolved D. Germline V gene sequence: CDR1 MNHNY, CDR2 SVGAGI (reference sequence). The CDR3 runs to 12 residues. CDR3 residues: CVSNGVLDEQYF. The CDR3 DNA is TGTGTCAGCAATGGGGTCTTGGATGAGCAGTACTTC.

This chain connects TRBV11-2 to TRBJ2-2; TRBD2 aligns across 7 bases. This CDR3 is 14 amino acids long. V lost 8 bases to trimming and J lost 7 bases; unmatched junction nucleotides: 10. Germline-derived CDR1 and CDR2 are SGHAT and FQNNGV. CDR3 amino acids: CASDLARESGELFF. DNA for the CDR3: TGTGCCAGCGACTTAGCGCGGGAGAGCGGGGAGCTGTTTTTT.

The rearrangement uses TRBV29-1 and TRBJ1-2; 10 bases match TRBD1. Germline V lookup: CDR1 SQVTM, CDR2 ANQGSEA. This CDR3 spans 14 amino acids. In DNA, the CDR3 is TGCAGTATTGAACGCGGGACAGGGGCAAGTGGCTACACCTTC. It codes for CSIERGTGASGYTF. Looking up the rest from reference TRBV29-1 and TRBJ1-2 gives the full variable domain: SAVISQKPSRDICQRGTSLTIQCQVDSQVTMMFWYRQQPGQSLTLIATANQGSEATYESGFVIDKFPISRPNLTFSTLTVSNMSPEDSSIYLCSIERGTGASGYTFGSGTRLTVV.

V gene TRBV19 combines with J gene TRBJ1-1; TRBD1 matches at 8 bases. The CDR3 contains 15 residues. Losses at the gene ends were 7 bases for V and 1 base for J; bases not matched to a gene: 8. CDR1 is LNHDA, CDR2 SQIVND, per germline (reference sequence). The CDR3 loop reads CASTPDRGSNTEAFF. As DNA, the CDR3 is TGTGCCAGTACGCCCGACAGGGGTTCGAACACTGAAGCTTTCTTT.

This clonotype was found a few times. CDR3 protein: CASRPQTREKAFF. The CDR3, as DNA: TGTGCCAGCAGGCCACAGACGCGGGAGAAAGCTTTCTTT. The chain joins TRBV2 to TRBJ1-1; D gene unclear. Germline V lookup: CDR1 SNHLY, CDR2 FYNNEI. Trimming took 6 bases from V and 9 from J, leaving 17 bases between them. CDR3 length equals 13 residues.

Comment on this clonotype: The junction does not match germline at one end; this may be a read error. The J gene is TRBJ2-3, the V gene TRBV4-1; D might be TRBD1 or TRBD2, each matching 6 bases. The CDR3 length is 15 residues. The germline V gene has CDR1 MGHRA and CDR2 YSYEKL. The CDR3 reads CANSRERGATDTQYF. The CDR3 DNA reads TGCGCCAACAGCCGGGAAAGGGGGGCCACAGATACGCAGTATTTC.

This clonotype was seen only once. V is TRBV6-5 and J is TRBJ2-7; D is ambiguous. Germline CDR1 reads MNHEY; CDR2 reads SVGAGI. V was shortened by 5 bases and J by 7 bases, with 15 bases between the two germline ends. There are 13 residues in the CDR3. CDR3 amino acids: CASSPAENYEQYF. The CDR3 region has the DNA TGTGCCAGCAGTCCGGCAGAAAATTATGAGCAGTACTTC.

The V call is TRBV6-1, the J call TRBJ2-7; D unclear. This CDR3 is 16 amino acids long. Germline CDR1 is MNHNS and CDR2 is SASEGT. The CDR3 reads CASSGRNTGPDYERYV. The CDR3 region has the DNA TGTGCCAGCAGTGGGAGAAACACCGGGCCCGATTACGAGCGGTACGTC.

About this clonotype: The junction and the germline gene differ at one end; a read error may be behind it. This chain uses TRBV11-2 with TRBJ2-3, with D perhaps matching TRBD1 or TRBD2 (6 bases each). Germline assignment: CDR1 SGHAT and CDR2 FQNNGV. This CDR3 comprises 14 residues. As DNA, the CDR3 is TGTGCCAGCAGCCCATCGGGGGCCACAGATACGCGGTATTTT. Translated, it gives CASSPSGATDTRYF.

Details on this clonotype: The junction does not match germline at one end; this may be a read error. Here the CDR3 reads CASSFRAGGDSHLHF. Here the CDR3 DNA reads TGTGCCAGCAGCTTCCGAGCGGGGGGCGATTCACACCTCCACTTT. The chain employs TRBV9 and TRBJ1-6; a possible D gene is TRBD1 (6 bases). Germline CDR1 reads SGDLS; CDR2 reads YYNGEE. This CDR3 is built from 15 residues.

As regards this clonotype: At one of its ends the junction is not consistent with the germline gene, which may arise from a read error. This sequence joins TRBV5-5 and TRBJ2-2; no firm D call. The CDR3 extends over 15 amino acids. Germline V gives CDR1 SGHKS, CDR2 YYEKEE (reference sequence). In DNA form, the CDR3 reads TGTGCCAGCAGCCGAGGAGATAGGTACACCGTGGAGCTGTTCTTT. Amino acid sequence: CASSRGDRYTVELFF.

Comment on this clonotype: Mismatch with germline at one junction end may stem from a read error. The genes are TRBV12-3 or TRBV12-4 and TRBJ2-5; TRBD1 might be the D (6 bases). CDR3 length: 14 residues. The CDR3 nucleotides read TGTGCCAGCAGTTTAATGTACAGGGAAGAGAGCCAGTACTTT. Its translation is CASSLMYREESQYF.